A single sample is the source of the 16 T cell receptor beta chains below, sequenced in a study of T cells in pancreatic ductal adenocarcinoma. Only in-frame clones appear in the TCRdb table, and some are missing; sequencing was by immunoSEQ multiplex PCR. The sample holds 8,500 to 9,500 clones, about 64% seen once. Surgery without prior neoadjuvant therapy was the treatment of the selected pancreatic ductal adenocarcinoma patients. Source material: pancreatic tumor tissue. Receptor source: a human donor with pancreatic ductal adenocarcinoma.

The rearrangement links TRBV5-1 to TRBJ1-4, with 10 positions matching TRBD1. This CDR3 comprises 14 residues. The V gene's germline CDR1 is SGHRS and CDR2 YFSETQ. V dropped 0 bases and J dropped 7; count of bases not matched to a gene: 0. This CDR3 reads CASSLGTGGEKLFF. The CDR3, as DNA: TGCGCCAGCAGCTTGGGGACAGGGGGTGAAAAACTGTTTTTT.

This chain links TRBV4-2 with TRBJ2-7; tentatively, D is TRBD1 (6 bases). The V gene lost 1 base and the J gene lost 2 bases, with 12 bases spanning the gap. The length of the CDR3 is 15 residues. Germline V gives CDR1 LGHNA, CDR2 YNFKEQ. CDR3 sequence reads: CASSQGQGFAYEQYF. Here the CDR3 DNA reads TGTGCCAGCAGCCAAGGGCAGGGGTTTGCCTACGAGCAGTACTTC.

The V gene is TRBV30, the J gene TRBJ1-1, with D hard to call. The ends were cut back, 4 bases at V and 5 bases at J, with 11 bases in the middle. The germline gives CDR1 GTSNPN, CDR2 SVGIG (reference sequence). CDR3 size: 12 residues. CDR3 bases: TGTGCCTGGAAACTGCGGGGAACTGAAGCTTTCTTT. Translating it yields CAWKLRGTEAFF.

By sample fraction, this clone is medium-sized. The chain carries TRBV6-1 and TRBJ1-2; 9 bases agree with TRBD1. CDR1 MNHNS and CDR2 SASEGT come from the germline V gene. Trimming at V came to 6 bases and at J to 8 bases, leaving 13 bases not matched to a gene. The CDR3 extends over 15 amino acids. The CDR3 coding sequence is TGTGCCAGCAGATCAATAGGGACAGGGAATGAGGGCTACACCTTC. Translated, it gives CASRSIGTGNEGYTF.

V and J are TRBV9 and TRBJ1-4, with D hard to call. The germline CDR1 and CDR2 sequences are SGDLS and YYNGEE. This CDR3 comprises 15 residues. Trimming left V 2 bases short and J 4 bases short, with 12 bases between. CDR3 residues: CASSVDDFGNEKLFF. The CDR3, as DNA: TGTGCCAGCAGCGTGGATGACTTCGGTAATGAAAAACTGTTTTTT.

The rearrangement joins TRBV27 to TRBJ1-1, with D perhaps TRBD1 (5 bases). Between the trimmed V and J ends, which lost 1 base and 1 base, there was a span of 13 bases. The CDR3 totals 16 residues. Germline V gives CDR1 MNHEY, CDR2 SMNVEV (reference sequence). As DNA, the CDR3 is TGTGCCAGCAGTTTATTTAGGGTACAGGAGAACACTGAAGCTTTCTTT. Translated, it gives CASSLFRVQENTEAFF.

The rearrangement links TRBV6-1 to TRBJ2-6; 7 bases agree with TRBD1. Germline values: CDR1 MNHNS, CDR2 SASEGT. Trimming at V came to 6 bases and at J to 1 base, leaving 3 bases not matched to a gene. This CDR3 contains 15 residues. The CDR3 sequence: CASRLQGSGANVLTF. In DNA, the CDR3 is TGTGCCAGCAGATTACAGGGGTCTGGGGCCAACGTCCTGACTTTC.

Turning to this clone: Other DNA sequences from this sample encode an identical CDR3 as well. The genes are TRBV9 and TRBJ1-6; D gene ambiguous. The V end lost 1 base, the J end lost 0 bases, and 8 bases lay between the germline ends. The germline V gene has CDR1 SGDLS and CDR2 YYNGEE. The CDR3 runs 16 residues. This chain's CDR3 is CASSVTESSYNSPLHF. Written as DNA, the CDR3 is TGTGCCAGCAGCGTAACCGAGAGCTCCTATAATTCACCCCTCCACTTT.

The chain couples TRBV7-9 to TRBJ2-7, with D tentatively TRBD1 (6 bases). Germline values: CDR1 SEHNR, CDR2 FQNEAQ (reference sequence). Trimming took off 5 bases at V and 0 bases at J, with 14 bases between the two ends. The CDR3 consists of 15 residues. The DNA of the CDR3 is TGTGCCAGCAGCACGGACAGATCGTTCTCCTACGAGCAGTACTTC. This gives the protein CASSTDRSFSYEQYF.

Relative to its sample, this clone is medium-sized. V gene TRBV28 combines with J gene TRBJ2-7; TRBD2 aligns across 10 bases. V was clipped by 2 bases and J by 1 base; unmatched bases: 2. Germline CDR1 MDHEN, CDR2 SYDVKM. The CDR3 contains 15 residues. As DNA, the CDR3 is TGTGCCAGCAGTTTACTAGCGGGAGTTTCCTACGAGCAGTACTTC. This encodes CASSLLAGVSYEQYF.

The chain is built from TRBV7-2 and TRBJ2-7; 13 nucleotides match TRBD2. This CDR3 spans 17 amino acids. The germline V gene encodes CDR1 SGHTA and CDR2 FQGNSA. V lost 3 bases, J lost 2 bases, and 7 bases stayed unmatched. In nucleotides, the CDR3 is TGTGCCAGCAGCTTTACAGGACTAGCGGGAGTCCCCTACGAGCAGTACTTC. Translating it yields CASSFTGLAGVPYEQYF.

Sample share makes this clone medium-sized. Because the CDR3 is missing its conserved closing phenylalanine or tryptophan, this is likely a read error. It is unclear where the CDR3 begins or ends on the DNA, so no DNA is shown, and the CDR3 is as TCRdb lists it. The genes are TRBV6-1 and TRBJ1-2. The CDR3 sequence runs 11 residues, both termini included. The V gene's germline CDR1 is MNHNS and CDR2 SASEGT. CDR3 sequence: CASSGGVAGPL.

Only a few counts were recorded for this clone. The chain carries TRBV5-4 and TRBJ1-1; D not certain. V lost 0 bases and J lost 3, with 9 bases in between. CDR3 length: 14 residues. Germline V gives CDR1 SGHNT, CDR2 YYREEE (reference sequence). CDR3 bases: TGTGCCAGCAGCTTGGCGGGGAGGGACACTGAAGCTTTCTTT. Protein product: CASSLAGRDTEAFF.

This clone was counted between two and nine times. The chain employs TRBV2 and TRBJ1-5; unclear D gene. The CDR3 length is 15 residues. V was shortened by 2 bases and J by 9 bases, with 17 bases between the two germline ends. Germline V gene lookup returns CDR1 SNHLY and CDR2 FYNNEI. The chain's CDR3 is CASSESLTQDPPQHF. DNA of the CDR3: TGTGCCAGCAGTGAATCCTTGACCCAGGACCCGCCCCAGCATTTT.

CDR3 in amino acids: CAWSHPGVGNTIYF. CDR3 DNA sequence: TGTGCCTGGAGTCACCCAGGGGTTGGAAACACCATATATTTT. The chain has TRBV30 and TRBJ1-3; TRBD1 might be the D (6 bases). This CDR3 contains 14 residues. The V end lost 2 bases, the J end lost 3 bases, and 11 bases lay between the germline ends. CDR1 is GTSNPN, CDR2 SVGIG, per germline (reference sequence).

This clone is hyperexpanded by share. The CDR3 sequence: CASSLAPDTDTQYF. CDR3 sequence (DNA): TGTGCCAGCAGCTTGGCCCCAGACACAGATACGCAGTATTTT. The chain joins TRBV5-6 to TRBJ2-3; no reliable D call. The V and J ends lost 0 bases and 2 bases respectively, with 7 bases between them. Looked up from germline, CDR1 is SGHDT and CDR2 is YYEEEE. The CDR3 has 14 amino acids.